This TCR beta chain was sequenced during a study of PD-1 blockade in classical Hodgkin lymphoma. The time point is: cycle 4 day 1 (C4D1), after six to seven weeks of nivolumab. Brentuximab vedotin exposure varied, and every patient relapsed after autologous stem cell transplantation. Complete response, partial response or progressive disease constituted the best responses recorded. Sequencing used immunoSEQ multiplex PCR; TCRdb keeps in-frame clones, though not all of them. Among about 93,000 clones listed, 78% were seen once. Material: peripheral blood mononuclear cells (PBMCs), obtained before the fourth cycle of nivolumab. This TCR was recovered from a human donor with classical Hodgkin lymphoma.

This chain's CDR3 is CASSDYGNEQFF. The CDR3 nucleotides are TGTGCCAGCTCCGACTACGGGAATGAGCAGTTCTTC. The rearrangement uses TRBV28 and TRBJ2-1, with D perhaps TRBD2 (5 bases). Germline CDR1 reads MDHEN; CDR2 reads SYDVKM. This CDR3 comprises 12 residues. V gave up 8 bases and J gave up 7 bases, with 12 bases separating them.